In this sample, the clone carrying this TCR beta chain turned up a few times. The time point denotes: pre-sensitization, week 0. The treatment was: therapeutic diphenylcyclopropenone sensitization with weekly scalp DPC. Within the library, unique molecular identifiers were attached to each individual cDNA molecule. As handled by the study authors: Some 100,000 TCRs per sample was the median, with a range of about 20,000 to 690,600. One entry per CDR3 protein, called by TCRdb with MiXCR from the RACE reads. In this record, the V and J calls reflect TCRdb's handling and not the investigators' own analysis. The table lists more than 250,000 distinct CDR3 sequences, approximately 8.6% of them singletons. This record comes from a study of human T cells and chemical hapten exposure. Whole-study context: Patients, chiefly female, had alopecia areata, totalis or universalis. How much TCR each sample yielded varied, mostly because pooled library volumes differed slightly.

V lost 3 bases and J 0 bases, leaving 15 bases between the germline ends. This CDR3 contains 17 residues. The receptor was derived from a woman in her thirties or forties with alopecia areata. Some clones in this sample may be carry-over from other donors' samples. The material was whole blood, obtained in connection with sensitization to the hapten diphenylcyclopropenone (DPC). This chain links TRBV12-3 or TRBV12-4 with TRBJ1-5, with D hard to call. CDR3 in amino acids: CASSFVGSYYSNQPQHF. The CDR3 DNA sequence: TGTGCCAGCAGTTTCGTCGGCAGCTACTATAGCAATCAGCCCCAGCATTTT.